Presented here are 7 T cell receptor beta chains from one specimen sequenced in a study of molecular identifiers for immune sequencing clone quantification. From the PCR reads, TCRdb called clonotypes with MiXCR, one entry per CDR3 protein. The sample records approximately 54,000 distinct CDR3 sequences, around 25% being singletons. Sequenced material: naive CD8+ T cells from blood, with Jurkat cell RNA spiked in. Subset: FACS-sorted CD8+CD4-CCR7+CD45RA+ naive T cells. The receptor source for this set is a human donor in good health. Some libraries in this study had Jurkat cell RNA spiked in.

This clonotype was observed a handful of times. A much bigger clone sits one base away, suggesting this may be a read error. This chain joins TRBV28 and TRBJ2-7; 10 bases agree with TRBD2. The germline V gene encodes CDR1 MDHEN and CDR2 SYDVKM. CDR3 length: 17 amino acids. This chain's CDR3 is CASSQLEVSGRAYGQYF. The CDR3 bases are TGTGCCAGCAGTCAATTAGAAGTAAGCGGGAGGGCCTACGGGCAGTACTTC.

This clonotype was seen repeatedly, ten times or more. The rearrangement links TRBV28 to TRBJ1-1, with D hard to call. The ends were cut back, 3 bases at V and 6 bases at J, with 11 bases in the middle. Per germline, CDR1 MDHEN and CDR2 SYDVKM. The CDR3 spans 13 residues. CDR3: CASSFTWVAEAFF. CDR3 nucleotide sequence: TGTGCCAGCAGTTTTACTTGGGTTGCTGAAGCTTTCTTT.

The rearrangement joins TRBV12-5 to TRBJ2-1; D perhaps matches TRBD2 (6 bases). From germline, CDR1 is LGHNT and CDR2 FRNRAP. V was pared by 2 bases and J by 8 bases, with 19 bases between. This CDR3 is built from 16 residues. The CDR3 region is CASGLLTGTGGYEQFF. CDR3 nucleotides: TGTGCTAGTGGTTTGCTGACCGGGACTGGGGGGTATGAGCAGTTCTTC.

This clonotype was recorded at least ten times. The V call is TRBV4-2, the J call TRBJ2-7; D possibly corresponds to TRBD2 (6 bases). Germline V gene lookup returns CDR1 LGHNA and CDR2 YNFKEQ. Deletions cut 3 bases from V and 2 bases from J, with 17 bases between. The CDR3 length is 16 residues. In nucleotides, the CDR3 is TGTGCCAGCAGCCAGATGAGCGGAGGGCCCCCCTACGAGCAGTACTTC. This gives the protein CASSQMSGGPPYEQYF.

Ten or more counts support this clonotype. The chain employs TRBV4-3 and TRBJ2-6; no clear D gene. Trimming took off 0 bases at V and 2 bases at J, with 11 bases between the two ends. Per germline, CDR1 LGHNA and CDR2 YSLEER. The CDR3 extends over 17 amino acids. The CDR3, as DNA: TGCGCCAGCAGCCAAGACCCCACAAAGCCTGGGGCCAACGTCCTGACTTTC. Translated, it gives CASSQDPTKPGANVLTF.

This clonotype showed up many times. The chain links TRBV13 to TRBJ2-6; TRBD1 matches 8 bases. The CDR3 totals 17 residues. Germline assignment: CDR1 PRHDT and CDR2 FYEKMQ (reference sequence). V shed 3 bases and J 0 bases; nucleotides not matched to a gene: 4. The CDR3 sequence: CASSFQGAHSGANVLTF. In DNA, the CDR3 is TGTGCCAGCAGCTTCCAGGGGGCGCACTCTGGGGCCAACGTCCTGACTTTC.

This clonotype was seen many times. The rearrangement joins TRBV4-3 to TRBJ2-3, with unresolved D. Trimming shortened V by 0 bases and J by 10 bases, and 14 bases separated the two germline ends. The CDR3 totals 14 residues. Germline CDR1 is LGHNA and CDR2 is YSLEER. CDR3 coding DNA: TGCGCCAGCAGCCAAGATCTTGTAGCCGATGCGCAGTATTTT. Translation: CASSQDLVADAQYF.